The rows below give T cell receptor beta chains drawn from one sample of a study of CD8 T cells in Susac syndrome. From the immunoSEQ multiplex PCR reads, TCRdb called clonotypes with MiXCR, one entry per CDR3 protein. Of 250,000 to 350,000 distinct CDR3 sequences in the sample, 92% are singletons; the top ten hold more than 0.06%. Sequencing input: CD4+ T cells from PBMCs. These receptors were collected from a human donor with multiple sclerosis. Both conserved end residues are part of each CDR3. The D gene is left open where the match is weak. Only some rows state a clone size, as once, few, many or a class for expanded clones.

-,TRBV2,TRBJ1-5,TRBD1,CASRGTGFYQPQHF,TGTGCCAGCAGAGGGACAGGATTCTATCAGCCCCAGCATTTT
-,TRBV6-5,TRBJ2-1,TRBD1,CASSPGTGDNNEQFF,TGTGCCAGCAGTCCCGGGACAGGGGATAACAATGAGCAGTTCTTC
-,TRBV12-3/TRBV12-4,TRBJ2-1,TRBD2,CASRLTSGGARAEQFF,TGTGCCAGCAGGCTGACTAGCGGGGGGGCCAGGGCTGAGCAGTTCTTC
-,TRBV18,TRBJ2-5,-,CASSPGTLEETQYF,TGTGCCAGCTCACCAGGGACCCTGGAAGAGACCCAGTACTTC
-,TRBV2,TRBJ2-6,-,CASSLFSSGANVLTF,TGTGCCAGCAGTCTGTTCAGCTCTGGGGCCAACGTCCTGACTTTC
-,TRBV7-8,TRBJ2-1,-,CASSPRRDPRPNEQFF,TGTGCCAGCAGCCCCCGCCGGGACCCCAGGCCGAATGAGCAGTTCTTC
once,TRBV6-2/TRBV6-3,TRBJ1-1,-,CASSYASPSGTEAFF,TGTGCCAGCAGTTATGCGTCCCCCTCGGGCACTGAAGCTTTCTTT
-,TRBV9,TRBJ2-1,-,CASSPHQRASSYNEQFF,TGTGCCAGCAGCCCCCATCAGAGGGCCAGCTCCTACAATGAGCAGTTCTTC
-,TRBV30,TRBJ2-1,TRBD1,CAWKRHPPDREQFF,TGTGCCTGGAAGCGCCACCCCCCGGACAGGGAGCAGTTCTTC
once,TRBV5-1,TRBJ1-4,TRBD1,CASSLGTGNTNEKLFF,TGCGCCAGCAGCTTGGGGACAGGGAATACTAATGAAAAACTGTTTTTT
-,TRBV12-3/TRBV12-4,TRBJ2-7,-,CASSLRSHLSYEQYF,TGTGCCAGCAGTTTGAGGAGCCACCTCTCCTACGAGCAGTACTTC
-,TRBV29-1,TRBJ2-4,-,CSVAPLAKNIQYF,TGCAGCGTTGCCCCTTTAGCCAAAAACATTCAGTACTTC
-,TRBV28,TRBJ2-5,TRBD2,CASSGGGATETQYF,TGTGCCAGCAGTGGGGGGGGAGCAACGGAAACCCAGTACTTC
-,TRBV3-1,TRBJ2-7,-,CASSQIPRSEQYF,TGTGCCAGCAGCCAAATTCCTAGGAGCGAGCAGTACTTC
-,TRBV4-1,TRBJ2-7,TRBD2,CASSPPGTSRSYEQYF,TGCGCCAGCAGCCCTCCAGGGACTAGTCGCTCCTACGAGCAGTACTTC
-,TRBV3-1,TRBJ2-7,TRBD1,CASSHSGQGVAEQYF,TGTGCCAGCAGCCATTCCGGACAGGGGGTGGCCGAGCAGTACTTC
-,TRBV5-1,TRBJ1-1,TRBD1,CASSSPGQGQEAFF,TGCGCCAGCAGCTCTCCGGGACAGGGTCAGGAAGCTTTCTTT
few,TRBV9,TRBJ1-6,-,CASSVGRDNSPLHF,TGTGCCAGCAGCGTAGGACGGGATAATTCACCCCTCCACTTT
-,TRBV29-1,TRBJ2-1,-,CSVGRTGGPYNEQFF,TGCAGCGTTGGGCGGACGGGCGGCCCCTACAATGAGCAGTTCTTC
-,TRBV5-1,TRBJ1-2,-,CASSLEITNYGYTF,TGCGCCAGCAGCTTGGAGATAACCAACTATGGCTACACCTTC
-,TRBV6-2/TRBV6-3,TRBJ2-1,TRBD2,CASSKKGLAGNEQFF,TGTGCCAGCAGCAAAAAGGGGCTAGCGGGCAATGAGCAGTTCTTC
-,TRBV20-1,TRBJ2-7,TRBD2,CSASGTSGKTYEQYF,TGCAGTGCTTCCGGGACTAGCGGTAAAACCTACGAGCAGTACTTC
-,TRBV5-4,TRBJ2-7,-,CASSPPGIFSPYEQYF,TGTGCCAGCAGCCCCCCCGGGATTTTCTCCCCCTACGAGCAGTACTTC
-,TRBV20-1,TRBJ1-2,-,CSASRAPRWGYTF,TGCAGTGCTTCAAGGGCCCCTCGGTGGGGCTACACCTTC
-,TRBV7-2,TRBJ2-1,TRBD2,CASSPFSGRATNEQFF,TGTGCCAGCAGCCCCTTTAGCGGGAGGGCCACGAATGAGCAGTTCTTC
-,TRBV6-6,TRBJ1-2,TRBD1,CASSLPSRGPDYGYTF,TGTGCCAGCAGCCTCCCATCCAGGGGGCCAGACTATGGCTACACCTTC
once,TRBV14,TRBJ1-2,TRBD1,CASSQIRTGKGGYTF,TGTGCCAGCAGCCAAATACGGACAGGGAAGGGTGGCTACACCTTC
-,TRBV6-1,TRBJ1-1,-,CASSRIIAEAFF,TGTGCCAGCAGCCGGATTATTGCTGAAGCTTTCTTT
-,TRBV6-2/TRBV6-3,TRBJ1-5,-,CASTPSRDLPQHF,TGTGCCAGCACCCCCTCCAGAGATTTGCCTCAGCATTTT
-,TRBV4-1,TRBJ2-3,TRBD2,CASSLQRTSGRISRSTDTQYF,TGCGCCAGCAGCCTCCAGCGGACTAGCGGGAGAATTTCGCGATCCACAGATACGCAGTATTTT
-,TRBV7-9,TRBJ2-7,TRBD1,CASSLGDSVQEVYEQYF,TGTGCCAGCAGCTTAGGGGACAGCGTCCAGGAGGTGTACGAGCAGTACTTC
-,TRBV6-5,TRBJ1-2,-,CASSYSSRSYGYTF,TGTGCCAGCAGTTACTCTTCCCGGAGCTATGGCTACACCTTC
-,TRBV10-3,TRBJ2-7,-,CAISESGRDYEQYF,TGTGCCATCAGTGAGTCCGGCAGAGACTACGAGCAGTACTTC
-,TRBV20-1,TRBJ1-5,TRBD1,CSASRTGVNQPQHF,TGCAGTGCTAGCCGAACAGGGGTTAATCAGCCCCAGCATTTT
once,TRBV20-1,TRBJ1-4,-,CSAPPGGGEKLFF,TGCAGTGCTCCCCCGGGGGGCGGTGAAAAACTGTTTTTT
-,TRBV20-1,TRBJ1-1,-,CSGRWGRNTEAFF,TGCAGTGGAAGGTGGGGTCGGAACACTGAAGCTTTCTTT
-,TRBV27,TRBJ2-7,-,CASSSPTPYEQYF,TGTGCCAGCAGTTCCCCGACCCCCTACGAGCAGTACTTC
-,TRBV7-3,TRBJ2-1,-,CASSLRWGDEQFF,TGTGCCAGCAGCTTAAGGTGGGGAGATGAGCAGTTCTTC
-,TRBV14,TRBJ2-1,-,CASSQGEARYNEQFF,TGTGCCAGCAGCCAAGGAGAAGCCAGATACAATGAGCAGTTCTTC
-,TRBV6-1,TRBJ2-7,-,CASSESGRSYEQYF,TGTGCCAGCAGTGAATCGGGCCGCTCCTACGAGCAGTACTTC
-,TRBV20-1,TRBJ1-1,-,CSARVGSAPNTEAFF,TGCAGTGCTAGAGTCGGTTCCGCCCCGAACACTGAAGCTTTCTTT
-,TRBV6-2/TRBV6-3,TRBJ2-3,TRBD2,CASRRAGGPDTQYF,TGTGCCAGCAGACGAGCGGGGGGCCCAGATACGCAGTATTTT
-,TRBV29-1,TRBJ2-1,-,CSVRGIAHNEQFF,TGCAGCGTTCGGGGGATCGCTCACAATGAGCAGTTCTTC
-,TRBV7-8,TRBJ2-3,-,CASSLSGGRGKDTQYF,TGTGCCAGCAGCTTATCAGGGGGGAGAGGGAAGGATACGCAGTATTTT
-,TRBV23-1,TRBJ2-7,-,CASTALMGQRLGEQYF,TGCGCCAGCACGGCGCTTATGGGCCAGCGCCTGGGCGAGCAGTACTTC
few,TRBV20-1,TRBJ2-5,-,CSASRGRETQYF,TGCAGTGCTAGCCGGGGGCGAGAGACCCAGTACTTC
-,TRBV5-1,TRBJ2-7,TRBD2,CASSFRLAGPHEQYF,TGCGCCAGCAGCTTTCGTCTAGCGGGCCCCCACGAGCAGTACTTC
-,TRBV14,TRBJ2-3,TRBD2,CASSQVLAGTDTQYF,TGTGCCAGCAGCCAAGTTCTAGCGGGAACAGATACGCAGTATTTT